These 29 T cell receptor beta chains share one sample of origin, sequenced in a study of blood T cell repertoires in COVID-19. The repertoire was sequenced with immunoSEQ multiplex PCR; TCRdb's copy has only in-frame clones and lacks some. This sample has about 82,000 clones, with around nine tenths found just once. Sequenced: PBMCs or T cells enriched from blood (not recorded which). The receptor source for this set is a woman in her fifties or sixties with acute COVID-19.

This chain connects TRBV7-2 to TRBJ1-4; tentatively, D is TRBD1 (6 bases). Trimming removed 1 base at V and 0 bases at J, with 18 bases between. CDR1 and CDR2 from the germline V gene are SGHTA and FQGNSA. The CDR3 length is 19 residues. Here the CDR3 reads CASSLGGGGTLATNEKLFF. The DNA for the CDR3 is TGTGCCAGCAGCTTAGGCGGCGGGGGGACACTTGCAACTAATGAAAAACTGTTTTTT.

The rearrangement uses TRBV5-1 and TRBJ2-7; TRBD1 might be the D (5 bases). CDR1 SGHRS and CDR2 YFSETQ come from the germline V gene. The CDR3 runs to 16 residues. Trimming pared 4 bases from V and 3 bases from J, leaving 20 bases between. The CDR3, as DNA: TGCGCCAGCAGCCGCCTGGGGCATGACAGCCGCTACGAGCAGTACTTC. Residues: CASSRLGHDSRYEQYF.

This chain uses TRBV5-6 with TRBJ2-7; 13 bases line up with TRBD2. This CDR3 spans 16 amino acids. Trimming at V came to 3 bases and at J to 2 bases, leaving 5 bases not matched to a gene. CDR1 and CDR2 from the germline V gene are SGHDT and YYEEEE. CDR3 sequence reads: CASSSKTSGGTYEQYF. CDR3 DNA: TGTGCCAGCAGCTCGAAGACTAGCGGGGGGACCTACGAGCAGTACTTC.

J is TRBJ2-1 and V is TRBV5-1; TRBD2 agrees at 8 bases. The CDR3 sequence is 16 residues long. With V trimmed by 0 bases and J by 7 bases, 9 bases remained unmatched. The germline gives CDR1 SGHRS, CDR2 YFSETQ. As DNA, the CDR3 is TGCGCCAGCAGCTTGGTTGAAGCGGGAGTGTGGAATGAGCAGTTCTTC. As protein: CASSLVEAGVWNEQFF.

The chain uses TRBV11-1 and TRBJ2-5; 9 bases match TRBD1. J lost 5 bases, V lost 5 bases, and 12 bases had no gene match. Germline CDR1 SGHAT, CDR2 FQDESV (reference sequence). The CDR3 is 16 residues long. The CDR3: CASSRGTGREGETQYF. As DNA, the CDR3 is TGTGCCAGCAGCCGTGGGACAGGGAGGGAAGGCGAGACCCAGTACTTC.

J is TRBJ1-4 and V is TRBV7-2; D uncertain. The CDR3 is 14 residues long. Trimming removed 5 bases at V and 5 bases at J, with 12 bases between. CDR1 is SGHTA and CDR2 is FQGNSA in the germline V gene. The CDR3 region has the DNA TGTGCCAGCAGCCACCCGAGCCTCAATGAAAAACTGTTTTTT. Translation gives CASSHPSLNEKLFF. Filled out from reference TRBV7-2 and TRBJ1-4, the complete variable domain reads GAGVSQSPSNKVTEKGKDVELRCDPISGHTALYWYRQSLGQGLEFLIYFQGNSAPDKSGLPSDRFSAERTGGSVSTLTIQRTQQEDSAVYLCASSHPSLNEKLFFGSGTQLSVL.

The chain couples TRBV7-6 to TRBJ2-7; 8 bases are shared with TRBD1. V was clipped by 5 bases and J by 2 bases; unmatched bases: 8. The CDR3 loop spans 15 amino acids. CDR1 and CDR2 (germline): SGHVS, FNYEAQ. For the CDR3, the DNA is TGTGCCAGCAGCCCAGGACAGGGACCCCCCTACGAGCAGTACTTC. This gives the protein CASSPGQGPPYEQYF. Drawing the rest from reference TRBV7-6 and TRBJ2-7, the complete variable domain is GAGVSQSPRYKVTKRGQDVALRCDPISGHVSLYWYRQALGQGPEFLTYFNYEAQQDKSGLPNDRFSAERPEGSISTLTIQRTEQRDSAMYRCASSPGQGPPYEQYFGPGTRLTVT.

This clone was counted a single time. The V call is TRBV18, the J call TRBJ1-2; no definite D call. The V gene's germline CDR1 is KGHSH and CDR2 LQKENI. Trimming cost V 2 bases and J 1 base, with 8 bases left between them. This CDR3 region has 14 residues. CDR3 DNA sequence: TGTGCCAGCTCACCAGGAAGGAGTAACTATGGCTACACCTTC. It codes for CASSPGRSNYGYTF.

The V and J genes are TRBV6-5 and TRBJ1-1; 7 bases are shared with TRBD1. The germline V gene has CDR1 MNHEY and CDR2 SVGAGI. Unmatched junction bases numbered 5, after V lost 2 bases and J lost 5 bases. The CDR3 has 14 residues. CDR3 DNA: TGTGCCAGCAGTTACGGCAGGGGGATGACTGAAGCTTTCTTT. Translating gives CASSYGRGMTEAFF.

This clone appeared a single time. V usage is TRBV7-2 and J usage is TRBJ2-3, with 10 bases that match TRBD2. V was clipped by 2 bases and J by 4 bases; unmatched bases: 3. The length of the CDR3 is 15 residues. Germline-derived CDR1 and CDR2 are SGHTA and FQGNSA. The CDR3 reads CASSLLAGVADTQYF. The CDR3 DNA reads TGTGCCAGCAGCTTACTAGCGGGAGTTGCAGATACGCAGTATTTT.

V is TRBV7-9 and J is TRBJ2-1; D is unresolved. This CDR3 contains 11 residues. With 4 bases removed from V and 8 bases from J, the gap between germline ends came to 6 bases. Germline CDR1 and CDR2: SEHNR and FQNEAQ (reference sequence). Here the CDR3 reads CASSYSYEQFF. Written as DNA, the CDR3 is TGTGCCAGCAGCTATAGTTATGAGCAGTTCTTC.

This chain links TRBV7-9 with TRBJ2-1; 7 nucleotides agree with TRBD2. From germline, CDR1 is SEHNR and CDR2 FQNEAQ (reference sequence). Losses at the gene ends were 9 bases for V and 3 bases for J; bases not matched to a gene: 8. The CDR3 contains 14 residues. The CDR3 DNA is TGTGCCAGTCACGTAGCGGGTAACTACAATGAGCAGTTCTTC. Amino acid sequence: CASHVAGNYNEQFF.

The genes are TRBV4-1 and TRBJ1-2; 9 bases map to TRBD1. J gave up 3 bases and V 2 bases, and 7 bases lay outside the gene matches. From germline, CDR1 is MGHRA and CDR2 YSYEKL. The CDR3 spans 16 residues. The CDR3 region is CASSQTGTGTYYGYTF. DNA of the CDR3: TGCGCCAGCAGCCAAACCGGGACAGGGACCTACTATGGCTACACCTTC.

The genes are TRBV11-3 and TRBJ2-1; 7 bases agree with TRBD1. J gave up 4 bases and V 5 bases, and 14 bases lay outside the gene matches. The CDR3 length is 17 residues. Per germline, CDR1 SGHNT and CDR2 YENEEA. DNA of the CDR3: TGTGCCAGCAGCCCCCGACAGGGCGTGACCTTTTACAATGAGCAGTTCTTC. This gives the protein CASSPRQGVTFYNEQFF.

This CDR3 is CASSPRPPPGGYEQYF. CDR3 sequence (DNA): TGTGCCAGCTCACCACGGCCCCCCCCAGGGGGGTACGAGCAGTACTTC. The chain links TRBV18 to TRBJ2-7; tentative D call: TRBD1 (7 bases). V was cut by 1 base and J by 4 bases, with 17 bases left in between. This CDR3 is 16 amino acids long. The germline gives CDR1 KGHSH, CDR2 LQKENI.

This sequence joins TRBV5-1 and TRBJ1-4; TRBD1 agrees at 10 bases. Per germline, CDR1 SGHRS and CDR2 YFSETQ. The V and J ends lost 4 bases and 8 bases, in that order; junction bases with no gene match: 14. The CDR3 contains 17 residues. DNA of the CDR3: TGCGCCAGCAGCATGAATCACCCCGGGACAGGGGAGGAAAAACTGTTTTTT. It yields the protein CASSMNHPGTGEEKLFF.

The chain carries TRBV27 and TRBJ1-2; D is possibly TRBD1 (6 bases). The CDR3 loop spans 16 amino acids. Germline V gives CDR1 MNHEY, CDR2 SMNVEV (reference sequence). V lost 4 bases to trimming and J lost 1 base, with 16 bases between them. The CDR3 here is CASSSSGQPRNYGYTF. In nucleotides, the CDR3 is TGTGCCAGCAGTTCCTCCGGACAGCCTCGTAACTATGGCTACACCTTC.

This clone turned up a few times. The V and J genes are TRBV7-3 and TRBJ1-5, with a weak D call TRBD1 (5 bases). CDR3 length equals 13 residues. Germline-derived CDR1 and CDR2 are SGHTA and FQGTGA. Trimming shortened V by 2 bases and J by 6 bases, and 8 bases separated the two germline ends. The CDR3 region is CASSLWQGQPQHF. The CDR3 DNA reads TGTGCCAGCAGCTTATGGCAGGGTCAGCCCCAGCATTTT.

The chain has TRBV19 and TRBJ2-3, with TRBD2 matching over 7 bases. Germline V gives CDR1 LNHDA, CDR2 SQIVND (reference sequence). The V and J ends lost 1 base and 0 bases, in that order; junction bases with no gene match: 4. The CDR3 has 16 residues. The CDR3 DNA reads TGTGCCAGTAGTATAGCGAGCGGGACTAGCACAGATACGCAGTATTTT. It is translated as CASSIASGTSTDTQYF.

In DNA form, the CDR3 reads TGCGCCAGCAGCTTGGGGCAGGGCAGCACAGATACGCAGTATTTT. Translation: CASSLGQGSTDTQYF. The genes are TRBV5-1 and TRBJ2-3; TRBD1 is a possible D gene (5 bases). Germline V gene sequence: CDR1 SGHRS, CDR2 YFSETQ. V lost 0 bases and J lost 0, with 8 bases in between. There are 15 residues in the CDR3. Full variable domain (missing parts from reference TRBV5-1 and TRBJ2-3): KAGVTQTPRYLIKTRGQQVTLSCSPISGHRSVSWYQQTPGQGLQFLFEYFSETQRNKGNFPGRFSGRQFSNSRSEMNVSTLELGDSALYLCASSLGQGSTDTQYFGPGTRLTVL.

V usage is TRBV19 and J usage is TRBJ2-7; D is unclear. V lost 1 base and J lost 3, with 7 bases in between. The CDR3 is made up of 13 amino acids. The germline gives CDR1 LNHDA, CDR2 SQIVND (reference sequence). CDR3 sequence reads: CASSIALYYEQYF. For the CDR3, the DNA is TGTGCCAGTAGTATAGCACTATACTACGAGCAGTACTTC. Full variable domain (outside the CDR3, taken from reference TRBV19 and TRBJ2-7): DGGITQSPKYLFRKEGQNVTLSCEQNLNHDAMYWYRQDPGQGLRLIYYSQIVNDFQKGDIAEGYSVSREKKESFPLTVTSAQKNPTAFYLCASSIALYYEQYFGPGTRLTVT.

CDR3 amino acids: CASSFPGLAGAVDTQYF. The CDR3 region has the DNA TGTGCCAGCAGCTTTCCGGGACTAGCGGGAGCGGTAGATACGCAGTATTTT. This chain joins TRBV7-2 and TRBJ2-3, with TRBD2 matching 14 bases. Losses at the gene ends were 3 bases for V and 5 bases for J; bases not matched to a gene: 7. Germline V gene data show CDR1 as SGHTA and CDR2 as FQGNSA. This CDR3 contains 17 residues. Based on the CDR3 plus reference TRBV7-2 and TRBJ2-3, the full variable domain is GAGVSQSPSNKVTEKGKDVELRCDPISGHTALYWYRQSLGQGLEFLIYFQGNSAPDKSGLPSDRFSAERTGGSVSTLTIQRTQQEDSAVYLCASSFPGLAGAVDTQYFGPGTRLTVL.

CDR3 in DNA: TGCAGCGTGGGCGGGGGGGTAGATCAGCCCCAGCATTTT. This codes for CSVGGGVDQPQHF. V gene TRBV29-1 combines with J gene TRBJ1-5; possibly TRBD1 for D (5 bases). This CDR3 is 13 amino acids long. Germline V gene lookup returns CDR1 SQVTM and CDR2 ANQGSEA. V was clipped by 6 bases and J by 5 bases, with 14 bases between them.

As regards this clone: The junction shows a germline mismatch at one end, possibly a read error. The gene calls are TRBV11-2 and TRBJ1-2; no reliable D call. Germline V gives CDR1 SGHAT, CDR2 FQNNGV. This CDR3 has 16 amino acids. The CDR3 DNA sequence: TGTGCCAGCAGCTCACCGGGATTGCTCGCTAAATATGGCTACACCTTC. This codes for CASSSPGLLAKYGYTF.

This clone showed up just once. V is TRBV7-9 and J is TRBJ2-1; 14 nucleotides line up with TRBD2. This CDR3 contains 17 residues. Trimming took 5 bases from V and 8 from J; bases not matched to a gene: 11. Germline V lookup: CDR1 SEHNR, CDR2 FQNEAQ (reference sequence). CDR3: CASSTQTGTSGSDEQFF. The CDR3 DNA reads TGTGCCAGCAGCACCCAAACCGGGACTAGCGGGAGTGATGAGCAGTTCTTC.

This sequence joins TRBV11-3 and TRBJ2-7; TRBD2 is a possible D gene (5 bases). V lost 5 bases and J 6 bases, leaving 11 bases between the germline ends. The CDR3 is made up of 12 amino acids. Germline lookup yields CDR1 SGHNT and CDR2 YENEEA. This chain's CDR3 is CASSPGETEQYF. Written as DNA, the CDR3 is TGTGCCAGCAGCCCCGGGGAGACCGAGCAGTACTTC.

The rearrangement links TRBV7-2 to TRBJ2-7; 8 positions agree with TRBD1. The CDR3 runs 16 residues. The J segment lost 7 bases and the V segment lost 1 base, leaving 12 bases of the junction unmatched. CDR1 is SGHTA and CDR2 is FQGNSA in the germline V gene. Written as DNA, the CDR3 is TGTGCCAGCAGCTTAGTCTGGACAGGGATTCTTATAGAGCAGTACTTC. It specifies CASSLVWTGILIEQYF.

A single count supports this clone. The rearrangement joins TRBV10-1 to TRBJ2-1; possibly TRBD2 for D (6 bases). Per the germline V gene, CDR1 is WNHNN and CDR2 is SYGVQD (reference sequence). Trimming removed 4 bases from V and 9 bases from J, with 16 bases in between. The CDR3 length is 14 residues. The CDR3 nucleotides read TGCGCCAGCAGTGCGGGAGACTACGACGGTGAGCAGTTCTTC. Protein: CASSAGDYDGEQFF.

This chain joins TRBV13 and TRBJ1-1; perhaps TRBD1 as D (5 bases). The CDR3 is 13 amino acids. V was pared by 6 bases and J by 0 bases, with 8 bases between. In germline, CDR1 is PRHDT, CDR2 FYEKMQ (reference sequence). CDR3 in amino acids: CASSQGMNTEAFF. The CDR3 DNA reads TGTGCCAGCAGTCAGGGAATGAACACTGAAGCTTTCTTT.